Shown below are 19 T cell receptor beta chains from a single sample sequenced in a study of cytomegalovirus exposure and HLA in healthy donors. Amplification used 60 Vbeta primers and 13 Jbeta primers. The method was immunoSEQ multiplex PCR; TCRdb's version includes in-frame clones alone and lacks a portion of them. The sample lists 100,000 to 150,000 clones, roughly 15% seen once, with approximately 2.9% in the top ten. Sequenced input: PBMCs. These TCRs come from a female donor in good health and CMV-seropositive.

The chain has TRBV2 and TRBJ2-4, with TRBD2 matching over 14 bases. CDR1 and CDR2 (germline): SNHLY, FYNNEI. CDR3 size: 19 residues. J was trimmed by 3 bases and V by 6 bases; bases with no gene match: 13. The CDR3 region is CASRDPTSGRARGKNIQYF. In nucleotides, the CDR3 is TGTGCCAGCAGAGACCCGACTAGCGGGAGGGCCCGGGGCAAAAACATTCAGTACTTC.

The table lists this clone with a count of one. The rearrangement joins TRBV19 to TRBJ2-2; 7 bases are shared with TRBD2. CDR1 is LNHDA, CDR2 SQIVND, per germline (reference sequence). The CDR3 loop spans 15 amino acids. V gave up 0 bases and J gave up 4 bases; unmatched junction bases: 2. The CDR3, as DNA: TGTGCCAGTAGTATAGAGGGGGAGGGCACCGGGGAGCTGTTTTTT. Translated: CASSIEGEGTGELFF.

The rearrangement uses TRBV19 and TRBJ1-5; D uncertain. The germline V gene has CDR1 LNHDA and CDR2 SQIVND (reference sequence). The CDR3 extends over 15 amino acids. V was trimmed by 2 bases and J by 2 bases, leaving 10 bases between them. Written as DNA, the CDR3 is TGTGCCAGTAGTATATACCTCAGCGGCAATCAGCCCCAGCATTTT. It is translated as CASSIYLSGNQPQHF.

The rearrangement links TRBV2 to TRBJ1-6; TRBD1 aligns across 11 bases. Germline CDR1 reads SNHLY; CDR2 reads FYNNEI. This CDR3 is 21 amino acids long. After removal of 2 bases from V and 9 bases from J, the junction contained 21 bases not matched to a gene. The CDR3 region is CASSEFRVGTRTGGIVSPLHF. CDR3 sequence (DNA): TGTGCCAGCAGTGAATTTCGGGTGGGGACACGGACAGGGGGCATTGTTTCACCCCTCCACTTT.

This clone was seen a handful of times. This chain joins TRBV5-1 and TRBJ1-5; D uncertain. Germline values: CDR1 SGHRS, CDR2 YFSETQ. The CDR3 covers 12 residues. With 1 base removed from V and 6 bases from J, the gap between germline ends came to 5 bases. CDR3 bases: TGCGCCAGCAGCTTGTCTGTTCAGCCCCAGCATTTT. This gives the protein CASSLSVQPQHF. The full variable domain, its missing parts supplied by reference TRBV5-1 and TRBJ1-5, is KAGVTQTPRYLIKTRGQQVTLSCSPISGHRSVSWYQQTPGQGLQFLFEYFSETQRNKGNFPGRFSGRQFSNSRSEMNVSTLELGDSALYLCASSLSVQPQHFGDGTRLSIL.

As concerns this clone: At one boundary the junction diverges from the germline segment, which might be a read error. The rearrangement uses TRBV29-1 and TRBJ2-5, with TRBD2 matching 15 bases. The DNA matches TRBJ2-7 better at its end, which makes the J call doubtful. Germline V lookup: CDR1 SQVTM, CDR2 ANQGSEA. This CDR3 contains 14 residues. CDR3 in amino acids: CSVEGLAGGHEQYF. Written as DNA, the CDR3 is TGCAGCGTAGAAGGACTAGCGGGAGGGCACGAGCAGTACTTC.

This clone showed up just a few times. This chain connects TRBV19 to TRBJ2-3; 10 bases match TRBD2. Trimming removed 2 bases from V and 6 bases from J; junction bases left unmatched: 2. This CDR3 region has 14 residues. Germline V gene sequence: CDR1 LNHDA, CDR2 SQIVND (reference sequence). The CDR3 coding sequence is TGTGCCAGTAGTATACTAGCGGGAGACGATACGCAGTATTTT. Translation: CASSILAGDDTQYF.

With respect to this clone: The same CDR3 also results from other DNA sequences found in this sample. The gene calls are TRBV30 and TRBJ2-7; 10 positions match TRBD2. The CDR3 runs to 17 residues. The V gene end was trimmed by 1 base and the J gene end by 7 bases; junction bases not matched to a gene: 16. Germline V gene sequence: CDR1 GTSNPN, CDR2 SVGIG (reference sequence). CDR3 residues: CAWSASGGHIVGYEQYF. CDR3 in DNA: TGTGCCTGGAGTGCTAGCGGGGGCCATATAGTGGGCTATGAGCAGTACTTC.

This clone was counted many times. This chain links TRBV10-3 with TRBJ2-7; 10 bases map to TRBD1. The V gene's germline CDR1 is ENHRY and CDR2 SYGVKD. Unmatched junction bases numbered 6, after V lost 6 bases and J lost 4 bases. This CDR3 is 14 amino acids long. CDR3 nucleotides: TGTGCCATCAGCCCGGGACAGGGGTTGTACGAGCAGTACTTC. This encodes CAISPGQGLYEQYF.

This clone was observed a handful of times. CDR3 bases: TGTGCCAGCAGTGCAGGGGGCGGATGGGAAAAACTGTTTTTT. Residues: CASSAGGGWEKLFF. The V gene is TRBV28, the J gene TRBJ1-4; TRBD1 matches 8 bases. Germline CDR1 reads MDHEN; CDR2 reads SYDVKM. J was trimmed by 8 bases and V by 5 bases; bases with no gene match: 7. This CDR3 contains 14 residues. Looking up the rest from reference TRBV28 and TRBJ1-4 gives the full variable domain: DVKVTQSSRYLVKRTGEKVFLECVQDMDHENMFWYRQDPGLGLRLIYFSYDVKMKEKGDIPEGYSVSREKKERFSLILESASTNQTSMYLCASSAGGGWEKLFFGSGTQLSVL.

This clone was detected a few times. The chain carries TRBV4-2 and TRBJ2-7; tentative D call: TRBD1 (6 bases). Trimming removed 0 bases from V and 2 bases from J, with 14 bases in between. Germline V CDR1 and CDR2: LGHNA, YNFKEQ. The CDR3 runs 16 residues. The CDR3 coding sequence is TGTGCCAGCAGCCAAGAGGCAGGGGAAATCACCTACGAGCAGTACTTC. The encoded protein is CASSQEAGEITYEQYF.

This clone occurred a few times. The chain combines TRBV27 with TRBJ1-2; D is possibly TRBD1 (6 bases). This CDR3 contains 15 residues. Germline CDR1 reads MNHEY; CDR2 reads SMNVEV (reference sequence). The V and J ends lost 5 bases and 7 bases respectively, with 20 bases between them. The CDR3 DNA reads TGTGCCAGCAGTAAAGGACAGTGGGGCGATGGTGGCTACACCTTC. The encoded protein is CASSKGQWGDGGYTF.

The rearrangement uses TRBV27 and TRBJ2-5; unclear D gene. Per the germline V gene, CDR1 is MNHEY and CDR2 is SMNVEV (reference sequence). CDR3 length: 13 residues. Trimming shortened V by 8 bases and J by 1 base, and 11 bases separated the two germline ends. The CDR3: CASSPYSQETQYF. CDR3 DNA sequence: TGTGCCAGCTCTCCTTACAGCCAAGAGACCCAGTACTTC.

This clone appeared a few times. This sequence joins TRBV29-1 and TRBJ2-3; TRBD2 matches 8 bases. Trimming cost V 3 bases and J 5 bases; bases outside gene matches: 1. The CDR3 totals 12 residues. In germline, CDR1 is SQVTM, CDR2 ANQGSEA. CDR3 in amino acids: CSVDAGGDTQYF. The CDR3 DNA reads TGCAGCGTTGATGCGGGGGGAGATACGCAGTATTTT.

This clone was seen more than once but under ten times. The chain joins TRBV4-2 to TRBJ2-3; TRBD1 might be the D (6 bases). The length of the CDR3 is 14 residues. The germline V gene has CDR1 LGHNA and CDR2 YNFKEQ. The V gene lost 0 bases and the J gene lost 3 bases, with 7 bases spanning the gap. CDR3 bases: TGTGCCAGCAGCCAAGATGACAGGACAGATACGCAGTATTTT. It encodes CASSQDDRTDTQYF.

This chain uses TRBV28 with TRBJ1-1; D unresolved. The CDR3 runs 12 residues. Germline CDR1 reads MDHEN; CDR2 reads SYDVKM. V was pared by 7 bases and J by 2 bases, with 8 bases between. DNA for the CDR3: TGTGCCAGCATGGCCGTTAACACTGAAGCTTTCTTT. Encoded protein: CASMAVNTEAFF.

The chain uses TRBV29-1 and TRBJ1-2; TRBD1 matches 10 bases. Per the germline V gene, CDR1 is SQVTM and CDR2 is ANQGSEA. V trimming: 5 bases; J trimming: 11 bases; junction bases outside the gene matches: 8. This CDR3 is built from 12 residues. CDR3 DNA sequence: TGCAGCGTTAAACCGGGACAGGGGATTTACACCTTC. Protein product: CSVKPGQGIYTF.

Only a few counts were recorded for this clone. The chain couples TRBV4-1 to TRBJ2-5, with D tentatively TRBD1 (5 bases). V was cut by 4 bases and J by 0 bases, with 15 bases left in between. The CDR3 is 16 amino acids. The germline CDR1 and CDR2 sequences are MGHRA and YSYEKL. The CDR3 DNA is TGCGCCAGCAGCCTTAATAGAGGACAACACCAAGAGACCCAGTACTTC. Its translation is CASSLNRGQHQETQYF.

The chain has TRBV6-5 and TRBJ2-1; possibly TRBD1 for D (6 bases). This CDR3 region has 13 residues. Trimming removed 5 bases from V and 9 bases from J, with 14 bases in between. Germline CDR1 is MNHEY and CDR2 is SVGAGI. This chain's CDR3 is CASSTTGRGEQFF. The CDR3 coding sequence is TGTGCCAGCAGTACAACAGGGAGAGGTGAGCAGTTCTTC.